The 19 T cell receptor beta chains below come from one sample, sequenced in a study of blood T cell repertoires in COVID-19. Only in-frame clones appear in the TCRdb table, and some are missing; sequencing was by immunoSEQ multiplex PCR. The sample records about 250,000 clones, 80% to 90% being singletons. The sequenced sample was PBMCs or T cells enriched from blood (not recorded which). Receptors were obtained from a woman aged 30 to 39 with acute COVID-19.

The V call is TRBV25-1, the J call TRBJ1-2; no clear D gene. The CDR3 length is 14 residues. V was shortened by 3 bases and J by 0 bases, with 8 bases between the two germline ends. Germline-derived CDR1 and CDR2 are MGHDK and SYGVNS. CDR3 region: CASSDTAANYGYTF. The CDR3 DNA follows: TGTGCCAGCAGTGATACAGCGGCTAACTATGGCTACACCTTC.

The CDR3 here is CASSLQGAVGNTEAFF. For the CDR3, the DNA is TGTGCCAGCAGCTTACAAGGGGCGGTGGGGAACACTGAAGCTTTCTTT. V usage is TRBV11-2 and J usage is TRBJ1-1; D perhaps matches TRBD1 (5 bases). This CDR3 has 16 amino acids. Trimming stripped 2 bases from V and 1 base from J, with 14 bases between. The germline gives CDR1 SGHAT, CDR2 FQNNGV.

CDR3 sequence: CASSEEISYEQYF. DNA for the CDR3: TGCGCCAGCAGTGAGGAGATAAGCTACGAGCAGTACTTC. The chain has TRBV10-1 and TRBJ2-7; D uncertain. V was cut by 2 bases and J by 3 bases, with 8 bases left in between. Germline CDR1 WNHNN, CDR2 SYGVQD (reference sequence). The CDR3 contains 13 residues.

The chain has TRBV19 and TRBJ2-7; no reliable D call. Germline values: CDR1 LNHDA, CDR2 SQIVND (reference sequence). V lost 3 bases, J lost 3 bases, and 9 bases lay in between. The CDR3 covers 13 residues. The CDR3 region is CASSMIAFYEQYF. The CDR3 region has the DNA TGTGCCAGTAGTATGATAGCCTTCTACGAGCAGTACTTC.

J is TRBJ1-6 and V is TRBV9; tentative D call: TRBD1 (6 bases). Per the germline V gene, CDR1 is SGDLS and CDR2 is YYNGEE. The V gene lost 2 bases and the J gene lost 3 bases, with 9 bases spanning the gap. This CDR3 comprises 15 residues. The CDR3 nucleotides are TGTGCCAGCAGCGTCTCACAGGGCTATAATTCACCCCTCCACTTT. Protein product: CASSVSQGYNSPLHF.

This clone has just a few counts. The V gene is TRBV19, the J gene TRBJ1-1, with 10 nucleotides matching TRBD1. CDR3 length: 16 amino acids. V lost 5 bases, J lost 0 bases, and 6 bases stayed unmatched. Germline CDR1 LNHDA, CDR2 SQIVND (reference sequence). The CDR3 DNA reads as TGTGCCAGTAGTGGAGGACAGGGGGATGTGAACACTGAAGCTTTCTTT. Its translation: CASSGGQGDVNTEAFF.

V gene TRBV6-5 combines with J gene TRBJ1-2, with a possible D match to TRBD1 (6 bases). Trimming removed 5 bases from V and 7 bases from J, with 14 bases in between. The germline CDR1 and CDR2 sequences are MNHEY and SVGAGI. The CDR3 contains 13 residues. The CDR3 DNA follows: TGTGCCAGCAGTCGAGGGGGAGTATCTGGCTACACCTTC. This translates into CASSRGGVSGYTF.

This sequence joins TRBV10-2 and TRBJ2-1; D may be TRBD2 (6 bases). V lost 3 bases and J lost 5, with 11 bases in between. CDR3 length equals 14 residues. Germline V gene data show CDR1 as WSHSY and CDR2 as SAAADI. The DNA for the CDR3 is TGCGCCAGCAGTGATTCCTGGGAGGACAATGAGCAGTTCTTC. It yields the protein CASSDSWEDNEQFF.

The rearrangement joins TRBV28 to TRBJ2-2; D is unclear. Trimming took 2 bases from V and 3 from J, leaving 4 bases between them. CDR3 size: 13 residues. CDR1 and CDR2 from the germline V gene are MDHEN and SYDVKM. CDR3 region: CASSLPYTGELFF. The CDR3 DNA reads as TGTGCCAGCAGTTTACCCTACACCGGGGAGCTGTTTTTT.

The rearrangement links TRBV27 to TRBJ2-1; D call uncertain. The CDR3 consists of 11 residues. Germline lookup yields CDR1 MNHEY and CDR2 SMNVEV (reference sequence). The CDR3 DNA is TGTGCGTCTAGTGGGTACAATGAGCAGTTCTTC. Encoded protein: CASSGYNEQFF.

The rearrangement joins TRBV5-8 to TRBJ2-1; tentative D call: TRBD1 (6 bases). Germline CDR1 and CDR2: SGHTS and YDEGEE. This CDR3 region has 14 residues. V was trimmed by 0 bases and J by 5 bases, leaving 9 bases between them. CDR3 nucleotides: TGTGCCAGCAGCTTGGGACAGGTTCACAATGAGCAGTTCTTC. This gives the protein CASSLGQVHNEQFF.

The rearrangement joins TRBV5-1 to TRBJ1-4, with a weak D call TRBD1 (5 bases). Germline V CDR1 and CDR2: SGHRS, YFSETQ. This CDR3 has 13 residues. Trimming removed 1 base at V and 6 bases at J, with 7 bases between. This CDR3 is CASSLTGDEKLFF. For the CDR3, the DNA is TGCGCCAGCAGCTTGACGGGGGATGAAAAACTGTTTTTT.

The chain employs TRBV7-9 and TRBJ1-2; D remains ambiguous. The length of the CDR3 is 8 residues. V lost 5 bases and J 12 bases, leaving 4 bases between the germline ends. Germline V CDR1 and CDR2: SEHNR, FQNEAQ (reference sequence). CDR3: CASSRDTF. CDR3 nucleotide sequence: TGTGCCAGCAGCCGGGACACCTTC.

As DNA, the CDR3 is TGCGCCAGCAGTGAAGCTGATAGCACAGATACGCAGTATTTT. This sequence encodes CASSEADSTDTQYF. The J gene is TRBJ2-3, the V gene TRBV10-2; D gene ambiguous. The germline V and J ends were trimmed by 3 bases and 0 bases, with 7 bases remaining between them. Per germline, CDR1 WSHSY and CDR2 SAAADI. The length of the CDR3 is 14 residues.

This sequence joins TRBV27 and TRBJ1-1, with D perhaps matching TRBD1 (5 bases). The CDR3 is 17 residues long. V lost 6 bases to trimming and J lost 0 bases, with 20 bases between them. The germline V gene has CDR1 MNHEY and CDR2 SMNVEV (reference sequence). CDR3 nucleotides: TGTGCCAGCAGGGTACAGGACGGGCGGTCGTTGAACACTGAAGCTTTCTTT. This sequence encodes CASRVQDGRSLNTEAFF.

This sequence joins TRBV15 and TRBJ1-4; 7 positions agree with TRBD1. With 5 bases clipped from V and 6 bases from J, the junction kept 9 bases outside the gene matches. Germline lookup yields CDR1 LNHNV and CDR2 YYDKDF (reference sequence). The CDR3 spans 15 residues. The CDR3 DNA reads TGTGCCACCAGCGGCTTTACAGGGGCGCATGAAAAACTGTTTTTT. Its protein is CATSGFTGAHEKLFF.

V and J are TRBV2 and TRBJ2-1, with 11 bases fitting TRBD2. Looked up from germline, CDR1 is SNHLY and CDR2 is FYNNEI. The CDR3 is 16 amino acids. The V segment lost 2 bases and the J segment 1 base; nucleotides outside the gene matches: 1. The chain's CDR3 is CASSESSGGSYNEQFF. DNA for the CDR3: TGTGCCAGCAGTGAATCTAGCGGGGGGTCCTACAATGAGCAGTTCTTC. Together with reference TRBV2 and TRBJ2-1, the CDR3 gives the full variable domain: EPEVTQTPSHQVTQMGQEVILRCVPISNHLYFYWYRQILGQKVEFLVSFYNNEISEKSEIFDDQFSVERPDGSNFTLKIRSTKLEDSAMYFCASSESSGGSYNEQFFGPGTRLTVL.

V is TRBV7-9 and J is TRBJ2-5; D is undetermined. V dropped 1 base and J dropped 2 bases, with 11 bases sitting between them. CDR3 length equals 15 residues. The germline CDR1 and CDR2 sequences are SEHNR and FQNEAQ (reference sequence). Here the CDR3 reads CASSLEGALQETQYF. For the CDR3, the DNA is TGTGCCAGCAGCTTAGAAGGAGCCCTTCAAGAGACCCAGTACTTC.

The V and J genes are TRBV19 and TRBJ1-6; D is unresolved. Germline CDR1 reads LNHDA; CDR2 reads SQIVND (reference sequence). Between the trimmed V and J ends, which lost 10 bases and 6 bases, there was a span of 19 bases. The CDR3 totals 15 residues. The CDR3 region is CATSPRELINSPLHF. The CDR3 coding sequence is TGTGCCACCTCCCCCCGGGAGCTTATTAATTCACCCCTCCACTTT.